The T cell receptor (beta chain) under discussion was sequenced for a study of blood T cell repertoires in COVID-19. Study in general: Whether acute or convalescent, the COVID-19 samples came from the United States, Italy and Spain. Sample material is recorded as cDNA or gDNA derived from T cells, B-cell-depleted T cells, or PBMCs.

Only in-frame clones appear in the TCRdb table, and some are missing; sequencing was by immunoSEQ multiplex PCR. The table shows just under 100,000 clones, with 70% to 90% occurring only once. V was pared by 1 base and J by 3 bases, with 10 bases between. The CDR3 contains 14 residues. The germline CDR1 and CDR2 sequences are LGHDT and YNNKEL (reference sequence). In this sample, this clone turned up once. This clonotype originated in a woman aged 55-70 years in a cohort sampled during active or convalescent COVID-19. The chain recombines TRBV3-1 (or the pseudogene TRBV3-2) with TRBJ2-7; no firm D call. Sequencing was done on a sample of peripheral blood. CDR3 DNA: TGTGCCAGCAGCCAAGTTGCAGCGTTCTACGAGCAGTACTTC. Amino acids: CASSQVAAFYEQYF.